The 9 T cell receptor beta chains presented below share a single source sample, sequenced in a study of OX40 agonist ivuxolimab in advanced cancers. TCRdb's copy holds only in-frame clones and misses some; the assay was immunoSEQ multiplex PCR. The sample lists 40,000 to 45,000 clones, approximately 86% occurring once. The material was CD4+ or CD8+ T cells sorted from blood, obtained in a trial of the OX40 agonist ivuxolimab. Receptor source: an adult with an advanced solid tumor such as melanoma, head and neck, liver or kidney cancer.

J is TRBJ1-4 and V is TRBV5-4; D call uncertain. Between the trimmed V and J ends, which lost 4 bases and 3 bases, there was a span of 7 bases. The CDR3 covers 13 residues. CDR1 and CDR2 (germline): SGHNT, YYREEE (reference sequence). Written as DNA, the CDR3 is TGTGCCAGCAGCACCCAGTCTAATGAAAAACTGTTTTTT. It codes for CASSTQSNEKLFF.

This chain uses TRBV6-1 with TRBJ2-7, with D possibly being TRBD1 or TRBD2 (5 bases each). CDR1 and CDR2 (germline): MNHNS, SASEGT. The V and J ends lost 2 bases and 2 bases respectively, with 13 bases between them. The length of the CDR3 is 15 residues. The CDR3 DNA reads TGTGCCAGCAGTGAATGGGGGACGGTAGCCTACGAGCAGTACGTC. This translates into CASSEWGTVAYEQYV.

The chain uses TRBV7-9 and TRBJ2-1; D call uncertain. Germline V gene data show CDR1 as SEHNR and CDR2 as FQNEAQ (reference sequence). CDR3 length: 12 amino acids. The V end was cut by 1 base, the J end by 11 bases, with 9 bases between. The CDR3 region is CASSLVVDKQFF. The CDR3 nucleotides read TGTGCCAGCAGCTTAGTTGTCGACAAGCAGTTCTTC.

The rearrangement uses TRBV27 and TRBJ2-2; unclear D gene. V was cut by 5 bases and J by 6 bases, with 10 bases left in between. CDR1 and CDR2 (germline): MNHEY, SMNVEV (reference sequence). This CDR3 is 13 amino acids long. CDR3 nucleotides: TGTGCCAGCAGTCCCACTGGTCCCGGGGAGCTGTTTTTT. It specifies CASSPTGPGELFF.

The chain combines TRBV9 with TRBJ1-2, with D tentatively TRBD1 (6 bases). The CDR3 is 19 residues long. Germline lookup yields CDR1 SGDLS and CDR2 YYNGEE. Trimming took 3 bases from V and 0 from J, leaving 24 bases between them. The CDR3 spells CASSGLRQDQVLANYGYTF. CDR3 coding DNA: TGTGCCAGCAGCGGACTACGACAGGACCAAGTTCTCGCTAACTATGGCTACACCTTC.

The V and J genes are TRBV7-6 and TRBJ2-7; the match to TRBD1 covers 9 bases. There are 14 residues in the CDR3. CDR1 and CDR2 (germline): SGHVS, FNYEAQ. V lost 5 bases to trimming and J lost 3 bases; unmatched junction nucleotides: 5. CDR3 sequence reads: CASSGGTGLYEQYF. CDR3 nucleotide sequence: TGTGCCAGCAGCGGGGGGACAGGGCTCTACGAGCAGTACTTC.

The chain joins TRBV5-1 to TRBJ2-5; TRBD2 matches at 11 bases. V lost 5 bases and J lost 5; bases outside the gene matches: 8. CDR3 length: 15 amino acids. The germline gives CDR1 SGHRS, CDR2 YFSETQ. The CDR3 DNA reads TGCGCCAGCAGTATAGCGGGGGGGCCTCTGGAGACCCAGTACTTC. It codes for CASSIAGGPLETQYF.

The V gene is TRBV6-5, the J gene TRBJ1-5, with D unclear. The germline V gene encodes CDR1 MNHEY and CDR2 SVGAGI. The CDR3 runs to 13 residues. Trimming took off 5 bases at V and 4 bases at J, with 9 bases between the two ends. The CDR3, as DNA: TGTGCCAGCAGTGAGGGTATAAATCAGCCCCAGCATTTT. Translation gives CASSEGINQPQHF.

The chain is built from TRBV29-1 and TRBJ2-2, with a weak D call TRBD2 (6 bases). The length of the CDR3 is 12 residues. Germline V gene data show CDR1 as SQVTM and CDR2 as ANQGSEA. Between the trimmed V and J ends, which lost 3 bases and 8 bases, there was a span of 10 bases. The CDR3 DNA reads as TGCAGCGTTGAGCGGAGGGTAGGGGAGCTGTTTTTT. It codes for CSVERRVGELFF.